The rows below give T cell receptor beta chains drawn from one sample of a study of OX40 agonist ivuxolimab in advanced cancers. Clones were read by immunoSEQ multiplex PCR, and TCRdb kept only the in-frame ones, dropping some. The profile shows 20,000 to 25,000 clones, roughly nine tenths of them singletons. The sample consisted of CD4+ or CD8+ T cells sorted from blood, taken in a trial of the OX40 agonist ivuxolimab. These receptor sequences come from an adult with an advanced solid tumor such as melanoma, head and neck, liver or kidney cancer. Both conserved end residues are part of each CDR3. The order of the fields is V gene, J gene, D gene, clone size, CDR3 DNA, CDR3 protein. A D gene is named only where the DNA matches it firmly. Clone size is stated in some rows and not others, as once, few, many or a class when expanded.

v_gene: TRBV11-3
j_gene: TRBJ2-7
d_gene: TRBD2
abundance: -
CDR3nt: TGTGCCAGCAGCTTTCTAACCGGGACTAGCGGTTACTCCTACGAGCAGTACTTC
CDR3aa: CASSFLTGTSGYSYEQYF

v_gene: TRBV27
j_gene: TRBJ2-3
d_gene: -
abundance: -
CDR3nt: TGTGCCAGCGCCACAGGGATCGCAGATACGCAGTATTTT
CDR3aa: CASATGIADTQYF

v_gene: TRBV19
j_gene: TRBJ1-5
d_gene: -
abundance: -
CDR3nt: TGTGCCAGTAGTCCCGAGGTTAGTACTCAGCCCCAGCATTTT
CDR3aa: CASSPEVSTQPQHF

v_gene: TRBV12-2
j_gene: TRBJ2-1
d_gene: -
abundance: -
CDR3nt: TGTGCAAGTCGCTTTATATGGAGGTTGATGTGTTTCAATGAGCAGTTCTTC
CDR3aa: CASRFIWRLMCFNEQFF

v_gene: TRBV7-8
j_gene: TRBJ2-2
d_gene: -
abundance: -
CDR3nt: TGTGCCAGCAGCTCCCGAACCGGGGAGCTGTTTTTT
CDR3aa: CASSSRTGELFF

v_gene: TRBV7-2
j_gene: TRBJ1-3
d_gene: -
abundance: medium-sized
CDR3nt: TGTGCCAGCAGCTTCCCTCAGGGGTACTCTGGAAACACCATATATTTT
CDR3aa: CASSFPQGYSGNTIYF

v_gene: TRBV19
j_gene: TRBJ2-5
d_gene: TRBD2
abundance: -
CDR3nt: TGTGCCAGTAGTCATGAGGGAGGGCAAGAGACCCAGTACTTC
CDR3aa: CASSHEGGQETQYF

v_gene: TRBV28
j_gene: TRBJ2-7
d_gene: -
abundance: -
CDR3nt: TGTGCCAGCAGTAGTTCCGACTATATCTACGAGCAGTACTTC
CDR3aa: CASSSSDYIYEQYF

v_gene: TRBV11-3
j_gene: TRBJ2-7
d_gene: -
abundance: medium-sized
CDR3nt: TGTGCCAGCAGCCCCACGCTAAGAGTGCCCAGCTACGAGCAGTACTTC
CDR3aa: CASSPTLRVPSYEQYF

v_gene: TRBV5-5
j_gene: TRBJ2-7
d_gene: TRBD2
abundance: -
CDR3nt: TGTGCCAGCAGCTTGGTTCTAGCGGACCTGCTTGAGCAGTACTTC
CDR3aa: CASSLVLADLLEQYF

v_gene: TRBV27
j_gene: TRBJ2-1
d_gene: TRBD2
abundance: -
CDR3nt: TGTGCCAGCACCGTAGCGGGAGCGTACAATGAGCAGTTCTTC
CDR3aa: CASTVAGAYNEQFF

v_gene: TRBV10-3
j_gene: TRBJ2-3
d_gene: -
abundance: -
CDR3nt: TGTGCCATCAGTGAGTATGTCACAGATACGCAGTATTTT
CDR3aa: CAISEYVTDTQYF

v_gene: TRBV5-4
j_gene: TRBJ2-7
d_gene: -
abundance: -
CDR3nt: TGTGCCACCGGGACCTACGAGCAGTACTTC
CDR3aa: CATGTYEQYF

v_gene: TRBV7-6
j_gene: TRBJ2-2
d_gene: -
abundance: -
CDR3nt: TGTGCCAGCAGCTTAACGGCAGGGACCACCGGGGAGCTGTTTTTT
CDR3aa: CASSLTAGTTGELFF

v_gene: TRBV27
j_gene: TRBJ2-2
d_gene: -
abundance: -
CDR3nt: TGTGCCAGCAGTTTATCAGGGGCAGGGGAGCTGTTTTTT
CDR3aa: CASSLSGAGELFF

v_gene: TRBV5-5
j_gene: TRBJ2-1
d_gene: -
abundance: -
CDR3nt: TGTGCCAGCGACCTCCCGGGACTTTATAAGTTCTTC
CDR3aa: CASDLPGLYKFF

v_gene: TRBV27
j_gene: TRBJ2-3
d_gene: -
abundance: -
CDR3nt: TGTGCCAGCAGTTTAAGTGGGTACGAAATGCAGTATTTT
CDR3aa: CASSLSGYEMQYF